The 9 T cell receptor beta chains reported below all come from one sample, sequenced in a study of monozygotic twins with inflammatory bowel disease. TCRdb re-called the 5' RACE reads and catalogs CDR3 proteins one per entry, DNA excluded. This repertoire comprises under 200,000 distinct CDR3 sequences; its ten largest clones make up roughly 2.3%. The specimen was blood. All receptors derive from a human donor with ulcerative colitis or Crohn's disease, or a healthy co-twin of an affected twin (not recorded which).

This chain links TRBV12-3 or TRBV12-4 with TRBJ2-3; absent DNA, TCRdb's TRBD1 call cannot be checked. This CDR3 comprises 16 residues. CDR3 in amino acids: CASGRGSQGSTDTQYF.

The chain uses TRBV6-6 and TRBJ1-1; TCRdb picks TRBD1, but there is no DNA to check that call. The CDR3 sequence is 14 residues long. From germline, CDR1 is MNHNY and CDR2 SVGAGI (reference sequence). CDR3 residues: CASSPGRGNTEAFF.

The chain carries TRBV6-1 and TRBJ2-7; TCRdb selects TRBD1, and the lack of DNA leaves this call unchecked. The V gene's germline CDR1 is MNHNS and CDR2 SASEGT. The CDR3 loop spans 15 amino acids. CDR3 sequence: CASSTGRSYSYEQYF.

The chain uses TRBV6-5 and TRBJ2-1; TCRdb names TRBD2, which stays unverified in the absence of DNA. The germline CDR1 and CDR2 sequences are MNHEY and SVGAGI. This CDR3 region has 18 residues. The CDR3 spells CASNRGTSSLSSYNEQFF.

The chain has TRBV18 and TRBJ2-5; TCRdb calls TRBD2, which cannot be checked without DNA. The germline V gene has CDR1 KGHSH and CDR2 LQKENI. This CDR3 region has 15 residues. CDR3 region: CASSLLGAHQETQYF. Full variable domain (rest looked up from reference TRBV18 and TRBJ2-5): NAGVMQNPRHLVRRRGQEARLRCSPMKGHSHVYWYRQLPEEGLKFMVYLQKENIIDESGMPKERFSAEFPKEGPSILRIQQVVRGDSAAYFCASSLLGAHQETQYFGPGTRLLVL.

V usage is TRBV7-8 and J usage is TRBJ2-3; the TCRdb call, TRBD1, lacks DNA for checking. CDR1 and CDR2 (germline): SGHVS, FQNEAQ. The CDR3 is 16 amino acids. CDR3: CASSSNIGRSTDTQYF.

The chain employs TRBV19 and TRBJ2-7; absent DNA, TCRdb's TRBD1 call cannot be checked. The germline V gene has CDR1 LNHDA and CDR2 SQIVND (reference sequence). The CDR3 loop spans 15 amino acids. The CDR3 sequence is CASSKFLDRDYEQYF.

The J gene is TRBJ1-2, the V gene TRBV9; without DNA, the TCRdb call of TRBD1 cannot be checked. Germline CDR1 and CDR2: SGDLS and YYNGEE. The CDR3 consists of 15 residues. The CDR3 loop reads CASSPNSGTRQGYTF.

The chain joins TRBV5-5 to TRBJ2-6. The CDR3 totals 15 residues. The germline V gene encodes CDR1 SGHKS and CDR2 YYEKEE (reference sequence). The CDR3 is CASSFSYSGANVLTF.